This T cell receptor (beta chain) originates from a study of cytomegalovirus exposure and HLA in healthy donors. For this clone: Its antigen is unidentified.

There are 15 residues in the CDR3. Germline CDR1 is MNHNS and CDR2 is SASEGT. J was trimmed by 4 bases and V by 2 bases; bases with no gene match: 6. Overall study findings and caveats: As was reported, the classifier diagnosed cytomegalovirus status with high specificity and sensitivity. There were some public TCRs occurring in many donors, but most TCR sequences were rare.

Measured with immunoSEQ multiplex PCR; TCRdb has only the in-frame clones, and not every one. The sample lists roughly 150,000 clones, about 89% seen once, with 0.6% to 0.8% in the top ten. Sequencing was performed on PBMCs. The clonotype comes from a man aged 18 to 35 in good health and CMV-seronegative. The chain has TRBV6-1 and TRBJ2-3, with TRBD2 matching 7 bases. The CDR3 DNA sequence: TGTGCCAGCAGTGAAATGGGGGGAGGGGCAGATACGCAGTATTTT. As protein: CASSEMGGGADTQYF.